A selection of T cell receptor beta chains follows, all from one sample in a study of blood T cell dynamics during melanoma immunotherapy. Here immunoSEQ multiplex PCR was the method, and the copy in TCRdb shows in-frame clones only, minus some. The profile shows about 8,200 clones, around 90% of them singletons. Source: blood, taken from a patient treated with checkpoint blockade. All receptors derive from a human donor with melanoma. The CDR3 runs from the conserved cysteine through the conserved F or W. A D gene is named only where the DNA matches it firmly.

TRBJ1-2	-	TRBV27	CASSPWGDYGYGYTF
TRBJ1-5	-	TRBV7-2	CASSLGTGNQPQHF
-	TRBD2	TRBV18	CASSLGTSGFYEQYF
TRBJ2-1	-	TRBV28	CASTPGGGNEQFF
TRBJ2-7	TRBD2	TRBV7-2	CASTLAGYMSQQYF
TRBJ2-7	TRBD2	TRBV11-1	CASSLQRGGSYEQYF
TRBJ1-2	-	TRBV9	CASSVYGAGDGYTF
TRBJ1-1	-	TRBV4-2	CASSQELVGGDTEAFF
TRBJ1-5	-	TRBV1	CTSSPGPTNQPQHF
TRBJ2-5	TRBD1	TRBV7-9	CASRPTGGVETQYF
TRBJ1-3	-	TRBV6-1	CASSVSSTNSGNTIYF
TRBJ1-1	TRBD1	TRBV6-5	CASSYSGQGRTEAFF
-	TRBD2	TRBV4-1	CASSQGLGGSYEQYF
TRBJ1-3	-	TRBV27	CASSLKGRSQGNTIYF
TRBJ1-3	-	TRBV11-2	CASSLAGNTIYF
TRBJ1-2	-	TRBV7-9	CASSQETNNYGYTF
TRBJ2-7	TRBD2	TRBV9	CASSVSGGPAYEQYF
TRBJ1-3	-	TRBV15	CATSRDFGGSGNTIYF
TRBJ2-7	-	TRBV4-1	CASSQVEVATYEQYF
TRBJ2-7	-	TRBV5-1	CASSARDGGREQYF
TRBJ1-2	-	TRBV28	CASSFIRGGNGF
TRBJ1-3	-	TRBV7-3	CASSLSGDTIYF
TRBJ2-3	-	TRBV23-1	CASPGGLPSPDTQYF
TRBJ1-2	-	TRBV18	CASSTDGTGAGYTF
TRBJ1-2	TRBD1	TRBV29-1	CSVGQSYGYTF
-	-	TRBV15	CATSRDAGHSYEQYF